This paragraph reports one TCR beta chain. Its antigen remains unknown. The sample originates from a study of shared clonotypes between healthy human individuals. Overall study findings and caveats: In general, naive subsets displayed greater estimated richness than memory subsets did.

Genomic DNA of each subset was evenly split across several immunoSEQ plates. Clones were read by immunoSEQ multiplex PCR, and TCRdb kept only the in-frame ones, dropping some. Of about 600,000 clones in the sample, less than 97% are singletons; the top ten hold 0.095% to 0.12%. Only CD45RO-negative cells positively selected for CCR7 counted as naive CD8 cells, so terminally differentiated effector memory CD45RA+ cells were excluded. Donors, without exception, were Caucasian adults residing in Nashville, Tennessee. The source of this sequence is a woman aged 25 to 39 in good health. Material for sequencing was naive CD8+ T cells sorted from blood.

CDR3 in amino acids: CASSPDQETQYF. CDR3 bases: TGTGCCAGCAGCCCCGACCAAGAGACCCAGTACTTC. The V gene is TRBV9, the J gene TRBJ2-5; D gene ambiguous. Germline CDR1 is SGDLS and CDR2 is YYNGEE. The V and J ends lost 4 bases and 0 bases respectively, with 4 bases between them. The CDR3 contains 12 residues.